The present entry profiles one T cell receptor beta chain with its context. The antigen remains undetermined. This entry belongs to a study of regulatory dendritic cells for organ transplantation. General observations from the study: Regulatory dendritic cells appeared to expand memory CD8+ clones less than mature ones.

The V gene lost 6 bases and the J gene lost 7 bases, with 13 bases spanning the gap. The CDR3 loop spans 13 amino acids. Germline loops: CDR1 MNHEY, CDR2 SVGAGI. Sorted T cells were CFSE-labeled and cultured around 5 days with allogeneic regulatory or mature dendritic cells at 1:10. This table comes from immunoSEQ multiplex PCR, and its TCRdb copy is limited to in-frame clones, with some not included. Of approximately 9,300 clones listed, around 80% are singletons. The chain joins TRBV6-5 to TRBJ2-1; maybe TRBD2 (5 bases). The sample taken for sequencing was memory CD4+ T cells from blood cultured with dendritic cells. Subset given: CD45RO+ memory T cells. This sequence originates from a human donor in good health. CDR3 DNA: TGTGCCAGCAGGTTCCAGCGGATTAATGAGCAGTTCTTC. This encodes CASRFQRINEQFF.